This TCR beta chain emerged from a study of human T cells and chemical hapten exposure. Regarding time point: patch test 3, about 24 weeks after DPC sensitization. Indicated treatment: therapeutic diphenylcyclopropenone sensitization with weekly scalp DPC. Donors were 18 to 70-year-old alopecia patients suitable for DPC. Individual cDNA molecules in this library carried unique molecular identifiers. Per the study methods: Sample-level TCR yields exhibited a median of approximately 96,000, with a range of 23,224 to 690,600. TCRdb reprocessed the RACE reads via MiXCR and lists one record per CDR3 protein. The V and J calls and clone size come from TCRdb's table, not from the authors' own analysis. The table lists around 200,000 distinct CDR3 sequences, approximately 26% of them singletons, with roughly 2.5% in the top ten. V was shortened by 7 bases and J by 5 bases, with 11 bases between the two germline ends. CDR3 length: 12 residues. CDR1 is LNHDA and CDR2 is SQIVND in the germline V gene (reference sequence).

The gene calls are TRBV19 and TRBJ1-2; no clear D. This sample comprised whole blood, obtained in connection with sensitization to the hapten diphenylcyclopropenone (DPC). This sequence originates from a woman between 35 and 50 years old with alopecia areata. Some clones in this sample may be carry-over from other donors' samples. Here the CDR3 reads CASTRPTYGYTF. The DNA of the CDR3 is TGTGCCAGTACTCGACCAACATATGGCTACACCTTC. Supplemented by reference TRBV19 and TRBJ1-2, the full variable domain reads DGGITQSPKYLFRKEGQNVTLSCEQNLNHDAMYWYRQDPGQGLRLIYYSQIVNDFQKGDIAEGYSVSREKKESFPLTVTSAQKNPTAFYLCASTRPTYGYTFGSGTRLTVV.